The 14 T cell receptor beta chains reported below all come from one sample, sequenced in a study of monozygotic twins with inflammatory bowel disease. TCRdb reworked the 5' RACE reads into one entry per CDR3 protein, no DNA. The repertoire shows a few hundred thousand distinct CDR3 sequences; the top ten hold approximately 2.8%. The source material was blood. All receptors derive from a human donor with ulcerative colitis or Crohn's disease, or a healthy co-twin of an affected twin (not recorded which).

The chain is built from TRBV20-1 and TRBJ1-5. The CDR3 loop spans 13 amino acids. Germline V gene data show CDR1 as DFQATT and CDR2 as SNEGSKA (reference sequence). This CDR3 reads CSAIFLGAQPQHF.

The rearrangement links TRBV3-1 to TRBJ2-5; TCRdb outputs TRBD1, but without DNA this stays unchecked. The CDR3 loop spans 17 amino acids. Germline values: CDR1 LGHDT, CDR2 YNNKEL (reference sequence). This chain's CDR3 is CASSRFPGQIDMETQYF.

V usage is TRBV18 and J usage is TRBJ2-3; TCRdb's D call of TRBD2 is untestable without DNA. Germline V CDR1 and CDR2: KGHSH, LQKENI. This CDR3 is 14 amino acids long. The chain's CDR3 is CASSPGGLAGTQYF.

This chain joins TRBV28 and TRBJ2-7; lacking DNA, the TRBD1 call made by TCRdb goes unchecked. CDR3 length equals 13 residues. Germline V gene data show CDR1 as MDHEN and CDR2 as SYDVKM. The CDR3 reads CASRHGTHYEQYF. Full variable domain (outside the CDR3, taken from reference TRBV28 and TRBJ2-7): DVKVTQSSRYLVKRTGEKVFLECVQDMDHENMFWYRQDPGLGLRLIYFSYDVKMKEKGDIPEGYSVSREKKERFSLILESASTNQTSMYLCASRHGTHYEQYFGPGTRLTVT.

The chain has TRBV29-1 and TRBJ2-1; TCRdb proposes TRBD2, but this gene call is untestable without DNA. Germline V gene sequence: CDR1 SQVTM, CDR2 ANQGSEA. This CDR3 has 12 residues. The CDR3 protein is CSVGGRGNEQFF.

The chain is built from TRBV2 and TRBJ1-5. The CDR3 spans 18 residues. The V gene's germline CDR1 is SNHLY and CDR2 FYNNEI. The CDR3 sequence is CASSERQGGFLSNQPQHF.

The chain links TRBV6-5 to TRBJ1-4; TCRdb designates TRBD1, a call that cannot be tested without DNA. The CDR3 consists of 17 residues. Germline CDR1 and CDR2: MNHEY and SVGAGI. This chain's CDR3 is CASSYVQGARPNEKLFF.

CDR3 sequence: CSARAVEGVSYEQYF. This chain joins TRBV20-1 and TRBJ2-7; TCRdb picks TRBD1, but there is no DNA to check that call. Germline V gene lookup returns CDR1 DFQATT and CDR2 SNEGSKA (reference sequence). This CDR3 spans 15 amino acids.

This sequence joins TRBV7-2 and TRBJ1-1. Germline assignment: CDR1 SGHTA and CDR2 FQGNSA. This CDR3 spans 13 amino acids. CDR3 loop: CASSLPGPTEAFF. The full variable domain, completed using reference TRBV7-2 and TRBJ1-1, is GAGVSQSPSNKVTEKGKDVELRCDPISGHTALYWYRQSLGQGLEFLIYFQGNSAPDKSGLPSDRFSAERTGGSVSTLTIQRTQQEDSAVYLCASSLPGPTEAFFGQGTRLTVV.

This chain joins TRBV29-1 and TRBJ2-4; TCRdb selects TRBD1, and the lack of DNA leaves this call unchecked. This CDR3 region has 13 residues. The germline gives CDR1 SQVTM, CDR2 ANQGSEA. The chain's CDR3 is CSADGNRGDIQYF. The complete variable domain, with remaining parts taken from reference TRBV29-1 and TRBJ2-4, reads SAVISQKPSRDICQRGTSLTIQCQVDSQVTMMFWYRQQPGQSLTLIATANQGSEATYESGFVIDKFPISRPNLTFSTLTVSNMSPEDSSIYLCSADGNRGDIQYFGAGTRLSVL.

V and J are TRBV25-1 and TRBJ1-2. The CDR3 has 11 amino acids. CDR1 is MGHDK and CDR2 is SYGVNS in the germline V gene. This CDR3 reads CASSAVYGYTF.

V gene TRBV5-1 combines with J gene TRBJ2-7; no DNA is available, so the TRBD2 call from TCRdb remains unchecked. Germline V gene data show CDR1 as SGHRS and CDR2 as YFSETQ. The CDR3 spans 17 residues. The CDR3 region is CASSSTTGTSPSYEQYF.

The rearrangement joins TRBV5-4 to TRBJ2-6; TCRdb calls TRBD1, which cannot be checked without DNA. CDR3 length: 16 residues. Germline assignment: CDR1 SGHNT and CDR2 YYREEE (reference sequence). The CDR3 loop reads CASSRTGRSGANVLTF.

The J gene is TRBJ2-3, the V gene TRBV5-1; TCRdb designates TRBD1, a call that cannot be tested without DNA. CDR3 length equals 16 residues. Germline values: CDR1 SGHRS, CDR2 YFSETQ. CDR3 loop: CASSLGGQGRYDTQYF.